This is a list of T cell receptor beta chains from one sample in a study of T-cell memory formation after mild COVID-19. Using its own MiXCR run on the 5' RACE reads, TCRdb lists one record per CDR3 protein. The sample holds around 320,000 distinct CDR3 sequences, approximately 19% seen once. The specimen sequenced was PBMCs or a T cell subset sorted from them (not recorded which). The receptor set was obtained from a man aged 18 to 30 who had mild COVID-19 (a few samples of this study predate the infection). Cell type and time point are not known. Both conserved end residues are part of each CDR3. The order of the fields is CDR3 length, D gene, J gene, V gene, clone size, CDR3 protein, CDR3 DNA. The D gene is left open where the match is weak. The size entry is marked missing in some rows and otherwise reads once, few, many or a size class.

length: 13; D: .; J: TRBJ2-4; V: TRBV5-6; size: few; CDR3: CASSLGRTNIQYF; DNA: TGTGCCAGCAGCTTGGGGCGCACTAACATTCAGTACTTC
length: 13; D: TRBD1; J: TRBJ1-1; V: TRBV7-2; size: .; CDR3: CASSLEWGQGMFF; DNA: TGTGCCAGCAGCTTAGAGTGGGGACAGGGTATGTTCTTT
length: 11; D: .; J: TRBJ2-7; V: TRBV6-5; size: many; CDR3: CASRVLGEQYF; DNA: TGTGCCAGTAGGGTCCTGGGGGAGCAGTACTTC
length: 14; D: TRBD1; J: TRBJ1-1; V: TRBV6-2/TRBV6-3; size: .; CDR3: CASRITGGHTEAFF; DNA: TGTGCCAGCAGGATAACAGGGGGTCACACTGAAGCTTTCTTT
length: 13; D: .; J: TRBJ2-3; V: TRBV7-6; size: .; CDR3: CASRFSGSDTQYF; DNA: TGTGCCAGCAGGTTTTCTGGGTCCGATACGCAGTATTTT
length: 16; D: .; J: TRBJ1-2; V: TRBV4-3; size: .; CDR3: CASSQDSTSAKYGYTF; DNA: TGCGCCAGCAGCCAAGATAGCACCTCCGCGAAATATGGCTACACCTTC
length: 15; D: .; J: TRBJ2-1; V: TRBV20-1; size: .; CDR3: CSAPSGLYSYNEQFF; DNA: TGCAGTGCTCCCAGCGGCCTCTACTCCTACAATGAGCAGTTCTTC
length: 14; D: .; J: TRBJ2-3; V: TRBV7-9; size: .; CDR3: CASSLVTGTDTQYF; DNA: TGTGCCAGCAGCTTAGTCACCGGGACAGATACGCAGTATTTT
length: 14; D: .; J: TRBJ1-1; V: TRBV12-3/TRBV12-4; size: .; CDR3: CASSSTYLNTEAFF; DNA: TGTGCCAGCAGTTCGACCTACCTCAACACTGAAGCTTTCTTT
length: 15; D: .; J: TRBJ1-5; V: TRBV5-6; size: .; CDR3: CASSLDGASNQPQHF; DNA: TGTGCCAGCAGCTTGGATGGGGCGAGCAATCAGCCCCAGCATTTT
length: 14; D: TRBD1; J: TRBJ2-2; V: TRBV6-2/TRBV6-3; size: few; CDR3: CASIGTGYAGELFF; DNA: TGTGCCAGCATCGGGACAGGGTACGCCGGGGAGCTGTTTTTT
length: 11; D: .; J: TRBJ1-2; V: TRBV5-6; size: .; CDR3: CASSAGGLAKF; DNA: TGTGCCAGCAGCGCGGGGGGCCTGGCGAAATTC
length: 13; D: .; J: TRBJ1-1; V: TRBV5-1; size: few; CDR3: CASSFGGSAEAFF; DNA: TGCGCCAGCAGCTTTGGGGGTAGCGCTGAAGCTTTCTTT
length: 15; D: .; J: TRBJ2-6; V: TRBV12-5; size: few; CDR3: CASGLEKTGANVLTF; DNA: TGTGCTAGTGGTTTGGAGAAAACTGGGGCCAACGTCCTGACTTTC
length: 14; D: .; J: TRBJ1-1; V: TRBV12-3/TRBV12-4; size: .; CDR3: CASSPGQGHTEAFF; DNA: TGTGCCAGCAGCCCCGGCCAGGGCCACACTGAAGCTTTCTTT
length: 13; D: .; J: TRBJ2-5; V: TRBV25-1; size: few; CDR3: CASNHRVRETQYF; DNA: TGTGCCAGCAACCACAGGGTCAGGGAGACCCAGTACTTC
length: 17; D: TRBD2; J: TRBJ2-5; V: TRBV20-1; size: .; CDR3: CSARRASGGATQETQYF; DNA: TGCAGTGCTAGAAGAGCTAGCGGGGGGGCGACGCAAGAGACCCAGTACTTC
length: 15; D: TRBD1; J: TRBJ2-7; V: TRBV9; size: .; CDR3: CASRPLGQGTYEQYF; DNA: TGTGCCAGCAGACCTCTGGGACAGGGGACCTACGAGCAGTACTTC
length: 18; D: TRBD1; J: TRBJ1-1; V: TRBV9; size: .; CDR3: CASSASRDRSLRNTEAFF; DNA: TGTGCCAGCAGCGCATCCCGGGACAGGTCTCTCAGGAACACTGAAGCTTTCTTT
length: 13; D: .; J: TRBJ1-5; V: TRBV27; size: .; CDR3: CASHTGLGQPQHF; DNA: TGTGCCAGCCATACAGGGCTCGGTCAGCCCCAGCATTTT
length: 15; D: .; J: TRBJ2-7; V: TRBV5-5; size: few; CDR3: CASSLEWGYSYEQYF; DNA: TGTGCCAGCAGCTTGGAGTGGGGTTACTCCTACGAGCAGTACTTC
length: 17; D: TRBD1; J: TRBJ2-6; V: TRBV18; size: .; CDR3: CASSSTGASSGANVLTF; DNA: TGTGCCAGCTCATCAACAGGGGCAAGCTCTGGGGCCAACGTCCTGACTTTC
length: 13; D: .; J: TRBJ1-1; V: TRBV20-1; size: .; CDR3: CSALGSENTEAFF; DNA: TGCAGTGCCCTCGGGTCTGAGAACACTGAAGCTTTCTTT
length: 16; D: .; J: TRBJ1-5; V: TRBV5-6; size: .; CDR3: CASSLGGARAVETQHF; DNA: TGTGCCAGCAGCTTGGGGGGCGCCCGCGCCGTAGAGACCCAGCATTTT
length: 15; D: TRBD1; J: TRBJ1-2; V: TRBV6-5; size: .; CDR3: CASSYSKGAFYGYTF; DNA: TGTGCCAGCAGTTACTCGAAGGGGGCCTTTTATGGCTACACCTTC
length: 16; D: .; J: TRBJ2-7; V: TRBV20-1; size: few; CDR3: CSARAREGQVGYEQYF; DNA: TGCAGTGCTAGAGCGAGAGAGGGTCAGGTGGGCTACGAGCAGTACTTC
length: 13; D: .; J: TRBJ2-1; V: TRBV7-2; size: .; CDR3: CASSFSGPTEQFF; DNA: TGTGCCAGCAGCTTCTCGGGGCCCACTGAGCAGTTCTTC
length: 14; D: .; J: TRBJ1-6; V: TRBV6-2/TRBV6-3; size: .; CDR3: CASMSGGSDSPLHF; DNA: TGTGCCAGCATGTCGGGGGGCTCCGATTCACCCCTCCACTTT
length: 13; D: .; J: TRBJ2-2; V: TRBV27; size: .; CDR3: CASTFGVTGELFF; DNA: TGTGCCAGCACTTTCGGGGTCACCGGGGAGCTGTTTTTT
length: 12; D: .; J: TRBJ2-2; V: TRBV20-1; size: .; CDR3: CSVLKSAGELFF; DNA: TGCAGTGTCTTAAAGTCAGCCGGGGAGCTGTTTTTT
length: 15; D: .; J: TRBJ1-3; V: TRBV20-1; size: .; CDR3: CSASSLAGTGNTIYF; DNA: TGCAGTGCTAGTTCGTTGGCAGGGACTGGAAACACCATATATTTT
length: 14; D: .; J: TRBJ1-4; V: TRBV7-2; size: once; CDR3: CASSRRLTNEKLFF; DNA: TGTGCCAGCAGCCGACGCCTAACTAATGAAAAACTGTTTTTT
length: 14; D: .; J: TRBJ2-2; V: TRBV4-1; size: few; CDR3: CASSQALDTGELFF; DNA: TGCGCCAGCAGCCAAGCATTGGACACCGGGGAGCTGTTTTTT
length: 12; D: .; J: TRBJ2-4; V: TRBV20-1; size: .; CDR3: CSASRERAFQYF; DNA: TGCAGTGCCTCCCGGGAACGGGCATTTCAGTACTTC
length: 15; D: .; J: TRBJ1-1; V: TRBV7-9; size: few; CDR3: CASSFEQGSNTEAFF; DNA: TGTGCCAGCAGCTTTGAGCAAGGATCGAACACTGAAGCTTTCTTT
length: 15; D: .; J: TRBJ2-2; V: TRBV5-1; size: few; CDR3: CASSLDAGNTGELFF; DNA: TGCGCCAGCAGCTTGGACGCAGGGAACACCGGGGAGCTGTTTTTT
length: 16; D: .; J: TRBJ1-2; V: TRBV20-1; size: .; CDR3: CSARDGVRGANYGYTF; DNA: TGCAGTGCTAGAGATGGTGTCAGGGGCGCTAACTATGGCTACACCTTC
length: 13; D: .; J: TRBJ1-1; V: TRBV5-1; size: many; CDR3: CASSLNPNTEAFF; DNA: TGCGCCAGCAGCTTGAACCCGAACACTGAAGCTTTCTTT
length: 13; D: .; J: TRBJ1-1; V: TRBV12-3/TRBV12-4; size: .; CDR3: CASSFERLGTAFF; DNA: TGTGCCAGCAGTTTCGAAAGACTGGGGACAGCTTTCTTT
length: 15; D: TRBD1; J: TRBJ2-5; V: TRBV27; size: .; CDR3: CASSPGQGEQETQYF; DNA: TGTGCCAGCAGTCCGGGACAGGGGGAACAAGAGACCCAGTACTTC
length: 13; D: .; J: TRBJ1-5; V: TRBV12-3/TRBV12-4; size: .; CDR3: CASSPGRGGPQHF; DNA: TGTGCCAGCAGCCCGGGACGGGGGGGGCCCCAGCATTTT
length: 15; D: TRBD1; J: TRBJ1-5; V: TRBV4-1; size: .; CDR3: CASSQGGTGTGPQHF; DNA: TGCGCCAGCAGCCAAGGAGGGACAGGGACTGGGCCCCAGCATTTT
length: 14; D: TRBD1; J: TRBJ2-1; V: TRBV28; size: .; CDR3: CASRTGGAWNEQFF; DNA: TGTGCCAGTCGGACAGGGGGCGCTTGGAATGAGCAGTTCTTC
length: 13; D: .; J: TRBJ2-2; V: TRBV7-9; size: few; CDR3: CASSLRLTGELFF; DNA: TGTGCCAGCAGCTTACGGCTCACCGGGGAGCTGTTTTTT
length: 14; D: TRBD1; J: TRBJ2-7; V: TRBV5-4; size: .; CDR3: CASSLEGARYEQYF; DNA: TGTGCCAGCAGCTTGGAGGGGGCGCGGTACGAGCAGTACTTC
length: 15; D: .; J: TRBJ2-1; V: TRBV11-2; size: few; CDR3: CASSREGAGLNEQFF; DNA: TGTGCCAGCAGCCGGGAGGGGGCCGGGCTCAATGAGCAGTTCTTC
length: 14; D: TRBD1; J: TRBJ2-3; V: TRBV12-3/TRBV12-4; size: .; CDR3: CASTGDRGSDTQYF; DNA: TGTGCCAGCACGGGGGACAGGGGGAGCGATACGCAGTATTTT
length: 20; D: TRBD2; J: TRBJ2-1; V: TRBV6-2/TRBV6-3; size: few; CDR3: CASTLRQATSGGSLYNEQFF; DNA: TGTGCCAGCACCCTAAGACAGGCAACTAGCGGGGGGTCCTTGTACAATGAGCAGTTCTTC
length: 15; D: TRBD2; J: TRBJ2-3; V: TRBV7-2; size: .; CDR3: CASSLSAGGADTQYF; DNA: TGTGCCAGCAGCTTGTCAGCGGGGGGCGCAGATACGCAGTATTTT
length: 15; D: .; J: TRBJ2-3; V: TRBV24-1; size: .; CDR3: CATSDPPGSTDTQYF; DNA: TGTGCCACCAGTGATCCTCCTGGCAGCACAGATACGCAGTATTTT